A selection of T cell receptor beta chains follows, all from one sample in a study of response to subunit inactivated influenza vaccine. Using its own MiXCR run on the RT-PCR reads, TCRdb lists one record per CDR3 protein. Counted here are roughly 540,000 distinct CDR3 sequences, approximately 24% occurring once; the ten biggest clones make up approximately 2.9%. These data were also reused for a study on T cells expressing NK-cell markers.

The source was CD4+ T cells sorted from PBMCs, collected about 11 days after vaccination. The receptor set was obtained from a man in his fifties or sixties who received an inactivated influenza vaccine. The CDR3 runs from the conserved cysteine through the conserved F or W. The D gene is left open where the match is weak. A clone size is listed for some rows: how often the clone was seen (once, few, many), or a class if it is expanded.

clone size: many
J gene: TRBJ2-2
D gene: NA
V gene: TRBV12-3/TRBV12-4
CDR3 DNA: TGTGCCAGCAGTTTAGGGGTCGGCGGGGAGCTGTTTTTT
CDR3 protein: CASSLGVGGELFF

clone size: few
J gene: TRBJ1-6
D gene: NA
V gene: TRBV12-3/TRBV12-4
CDR3 DNA: TGTGCCAGCAGCCAAGGGACGGGCAGTTCACCCCTCCACTTT
CDR3 protein: CASSQGTGSSPLHF

clone size: once
J gene: TRBJ2-4
D gene: TRBD1
V gene: TRBV15
CDR3 DNA: TGTGCCACCAGCAGGCCCGGGACAGGGGGGATCGACATTCAGTACTTC
CDR3 protein: CATSRPGTGGIDIQYF

clone size: few
J gene: TRBJ2-3
D gene: NA
V gene: TRBV5-1
CDR3 DNA: TGCGCCAGCAGCCTTCTGGGGGCGGAGCGCACAGATACGCAGTATTTT
CDR3 protein: CASSLLGAERTDTQYF

clone size: NA
J gene: TRBJ1-5
D gene: TRBD1
V gene: TRBV9
CDR3 DNA: TGTGCCAGAAGGGACAGGGGGGATTATCAGCCCCAGCATTTT
CDR3 protein: CARRDRGDYQPQHF

clone size: NA
J gene: TRBJ1-1
D gene: NA
V gene: TRBV25-1
CDR3 DNA: TGTGCCAGCAGCGGAAGGGACTACACTGAAGCTTTCTTT
CDR3 protein: CASSGRDYTEAFF

clone size: few
J gene: TRBJ2-5
D gene: TRBD1
V gene: TRBV15
CDR3 DNA: TGTGCCACCAGCACAAGGACAGGGAACCAAGAGACCCAGTACTTC
CDR3 protein: CATSTRTGNQETQYF

clone size: few
J gene: TRBJ2-3
D gene: NA
V gene: TRBV5-1
CDR3 DNA: TGCGCCAGCAGCTTGGCGGCCAGGGAAAATACGCAGTATTTT
CDR3 protein: CASSLAARENTQYF

clone size: NA
J gene: TRBJ2-1
D gene: TRBD1
V gene: TRBV20-1
CDR3 DNA: TGCAGTGCTAGATCTATGACAGGGGGCTCCTACAATGAGCAGTTCTTC
CDR3 protein: CSARSMTGGSYNEQFF

clone size: NA
J gene: TRBJ1-5
D gene: NA
V gene: TRBV7-8
CDR3 DNA: TGTGCCAGCAGCTCGGGATTGGGGACTGGCAGCAATCAGCCCCAGCATTTT
CDR3 protein: CASSSGLGTGSNQPQHF

clone size: few
J gene: TRBJ2-1
D gene: NA
V gene: TRBV4-3
CDR3 DNA: TGCGCCAGCAGCCAAGATATGGGACTTCGCTCCTACAATGAGCAGTTCTTC
CDR3 protein: CASSQDMGLRSYNEQFF

clone size: NA
J gene: TRBJ1-2
D gene: NA
V gene: TRBV19
CDR3 DNA: TGTGCCAGTTGGGGCACGAAACCCTATGGCTACACCTTC
CDR3 protein: CASWGTKPYGYTF

clone size: once
J gene: TRBJ2-1
D gene: NA
V gene: TRBV10-3
CDR3 DNA: TGTGCCATTAAAGGGGGGCGGGAGTACGCCAATGAGCAGTTCTTC
CDR3 protein: CAIKGGREYANEQFF

clone size: NA
J gene: TRBJ2-5
D gene: NA
V gene: TRBV10-3
CDR3 DNA: TGTGCCATCAGTCTCAGGGTGCGGGAGACCCAGTACTTC
CDR3 protein: CAISLRVRETQYF

clone size: NA
J gene: TRBJ2-1
D gene: TRBD2
V gene: TRBV6-2/TRBV6-3
CDR3 DNA: TGTGCCAGCGGTCCCACAACTAGCGCGCTCAATGAGCAGTTCTTC
CDR3 protein: CASGPTTSALNEQFF

clone size: few
J gene: TRBJ2-1
D gene: NA
V gene: TRBV11-2
CDR3 DNA: TGTGCCAGCAGCTTAAACATTAACAATGAGCAGTTCTTC
CDR3 protein: CASSLNINNEQFF

clone size: NA
J gene: TRBJ2-5
D gene: TRBD2
V gene: TRBV29-1
CDR3 DNA: TGCAGCGCCCAAGGACTAGCGGGACAGACCCAGTACTTC
CDR3 protein: CSAQGLAGQTQYF

clone size: few
J gene: TRBJ2-5
D gene: NA
V gene: TRBV6-2/TRBV6-3
CDR3 DNA: TGTGCCAGCAGTTACCAGGCGACCCAAGAGACCCAGTACTTC
CDR3 protein: CASSYQATQETQYF

clone size: few
J gene: TRBJ2-7
D gene: NA
V gene: TRBV7-8
CDR3 DNA: TGTGCCAGCAGCTCCCCAAGAACAGGAGGCGAGCAGTACTTC
CDR3 protein: CASSSPRTGGEQYF

clone size: NA
J gene: TRBJ2-7
D gene: NA
V gene: TRBV10-1
CDR3 DNA: TGCGCCAGCAGTAACGGACTTGACCCTAAGCAGTACTTC
CDR3 protein: CASSNGLDPKQYF

clone size: few
J gene: TRBJ2-4
D gene: TRBD2
V gene: TRBV6-2/TRBV6-3
CDR3 DNA: TGTGCCAGCAGGGAGACTAGCGGAAACATTCAGTACTTC
CDR3 protein: CASRETSGNIQYF

clone size: NA
J gene: TRBJ1-6
D gene: TRBD1
V gene: TRBV5-1
CDR3 DNA: TGCGCCAGCAGCCCATGGACAGGGGGTTTAAGTAATTCACCCCTCCACTTT
CDR3 protein: CASSPWTGGLSNSPLHF

clone size: few
J gene: TRBJ1-1
D gene: NA
V gene: TRBV30
CDR3 DNA: TGTGCCTGGAGTGTAAGGGGGAAACACACTGAAGCTTTCTTT
CDR3 protein: CAWSVRGKHTEAFF

clone size: NA
J gene: TRBJ2-2
D gene: TRBD2
V gene: TRBV2
CDR3 DNA: TGTGCCAGCGTCGGTAGCGGGGGGCGGGTCACCGGGGAGCTGTTTTTT
CDR3 protein: CASVGSGGRVTGELFF

clone size: few
J gene: TRBJ2-5
D gene: NA
V gene: TRBV5-1
CDR3 DNA: TGCGCCAGCAGCTTGAGGACAGCGCTGGGGGAGACCCAGTACTTC
CDR3 protein: CASSLRTALGETQYF

clone size: NA
J gene: TRBJ2-7
D gene: TRBD1
V gene: TRBV20-1
CDR3 DNA: TGCAGTGCTAGAGTGGGGCAGGGGGCCCTGGCCTACGAGCAGTACTTC
CDR3 protein: CSARVGQGALAYEQYF

clone size: NA
J gene: TRBJ2-5
D gene: TRBD2
V gene: TRBV29-1
CDR3 DNA: TGCAGCGTTGAAGATCACGAGGGACTAGGGGCCCAGTACTTC
CDR3 protein: CSVEDHEGLGAQYF

clone size: few
J gene: TRBJ1-1
D gene: NA
V gene: TRBV5-1
CDR3 DNA: TGCGCCAGCAGCCCGGATGACACTGAAGCTTTCTTT
CDR3 protein: CASSPDDTEAFF

clone size: NA
J gene: TRBJ2-1
D gene: NA
V gene: TRBV20-1
CDR3 DNA: TGCTGTGCTAGAGACCGTGTTCCATTACTAGTGGATGAGCAGTTCTTC
CDR3 protein: CCARDRVPLLVDEQFF

clone size: NA
J gene: TRBJ2-3
D gene: NA
V gene: TRBV15
CDR3 DNA: TGTGCCACCAGCCGATACTCAGGGACAGATACGCAGTATTTT
CDR3 protein: CATSRYSGTDTQYF

clone size: NA
J gene: TRBJ1-3
D gene: NA
V gene: TRBV5-6
CDR3 DNA: TGTGCCAGCACCAACACGGGGAATACCATATATTTT
CDR3 protein: CASTNTGNTIYF

clone size: NA
J gene: TRBJ2-5
D gene: NA
V gene: TRBV6-2/TRBV6-3
CDR3 DNA: TGTGCCAGCAGTTACCTGGGAGCGGGCCCGGGGGAGACCCAGTACTTC
CDR3 protein: CASSYLGAGPGETQYF

clone size: NA
J gene: TRBJ1-2
D gene: NA
V gene: TRBV12-3/TRBV12-4
CDR3 DNA: TGTGCCAGCAGCCAACAATCGAACTATGGCTACACCTTC
CDR3 protein: CASSQQSNYGYTF

clone size: NA
J gene: TRBJ2-2
D gene: NA
V gene: TRBV4-2
CDR3 DNA: TGTGCCAGCAGCCAACTCCGTCCACCCTCCGGGGAGCTGTTTTTT
CDR3 protein: CASSQLRPPSGELFF

clone size: NA
J gene: TRBJ2-4
D gene: TRBD1
V gene: TRBV4-1
CDR3 DNA: TGCGCCAGCAGCCAACAAACAGGGGCCTCGGGGAACATTCAGTACTTC
CDR3 protein: CASSQQTGASGNIQYF

clone size: NA
J gene: TRBJ2-3
D gene: TRBD1
V gene: TRBV5-1
CDR3 DNA: TGCGCCAGCAGTACACAGGGGACCACAGATACGCAGTATTTT
CDR3 protein: CASSTQGTTDTQYF

clone size: NA
J gene: TRBJ1-1
D gene: TRBD1
V gene: TRBV6-2/TRBV6-3
CDR3 DNA: TGTGCCAGCACCGGGACAGGGAGAAATGAAGCTTTCTTT
CDR3 protein: CASTGTGRNEAFF

clone size: NA
J gene: TRBJ2-1
D gene: TRBD2
V gene: TRBV5-1
CDR3 DNA: TGCGCCAGCAGCTTTAGGCCCCGGCGGGGGGATGAGCAGTTCTTC
CDR3 protein: CASSFRPRRGDEQFF

clone size: NA
J gene: TRBJ2-7
D gene: TRBD2
V gene: TRBV6-2/TRBV6-3
CDR3 DNA: TGTGCCAGCAGTTACTCGAGACTAGCGGGAAAGGTGTCCGAGCAGTACTTC
CDR3 protein: CASSYSRLAGKVSEQYF

clone size: NA
J gene: TRBJ2-1
D gene: TRBD1
V gene: TRBV7-7
CDR3 DNA: TGTGCCAGCAGCTCGGGACAGGGGGTACACAATGAGCAGTTCTTC
CDR3 protein: CASSSGQGVHNEQFF

clone size: few
J gene: TRBJ2-3
D gene: NA
V gene: TRBV4-1
CDR3 DNA: TGCGCCAGCAGCCAAATGTTCAGAATCACAGATACGCAGTATTTT
CDR3 protein: CASSQMFRITDTQYF

clone size: few
J gene: TRBJ2-7
D gene: NA
V gene: TRBV3-1
CDR3 DNA: TGTGCCAGCAGACCTTCCGGGACATTCTCCTACGAGCAGTACTTC
CDR3 protein: CASRPSGTFSYEQYF

clone size: NA
J gene: TRBJ2-1
D gene: NA
V gene: TRBV24-1
CDR3 DNA: TGTGCCACCGGCCCCCACGGTGAGCAGTTCTTC
CDR3 protein: CATGPHGEQFF

clone size: few
J gene: TRBJ1-2
D gene: NA
V gene: TRBV20-1
CDR3 DNA: TGCAGTGCTAGTGGTGCCTATGGCTACACCTTC
CDR3 protein: CSASGAYGYTF

clone size: NA
J gene: TRBJ2-3
D gene: NA
V gene: TRBV7-3
CDR3 DNA: TGTGCCAGCAGCTATCTTGGCACAGATACGCAGTATTTT
CDR3 protein: CASSYLGTDTQYF

clone size: NA
J gene: TRBJ2-2
D gene: TRBD2
V gene: TRBV6-1
CDR3 DNA: TGTGCCAGCAGTGGAACTAGCGTGAACACCGGGGAGCTGTTTTTT
CDR3 protein: CASSGTSVNTGELFF

clone size: few
J gene: TRBJ2-2
D gene: NA
V gene: TRBV25-1
CDR3 DNA: TGTGCCAGCAGTGATATGGGGGGAGCGAACACCGGGGAGCTGTTTTTT
CDR3 protein: CASSDMGGANTGELFF

clone size: NA
J gene: TRBJ2-3
D gene: TRBD1
V gene: TRBV5-1
CDR3 DNA: TGCGCCAGCAGCGGATCGGGACAGCTTAGCACAGATACGCAGTATTTT
CDR3 protein: CASSGSGQLSTDTQYF

clone size: few
J gene: TRBJ2-3
D gene: NA
V gene: TRBV5-1
CDR3 DNA: TGCGCCAGCAGCTTGGCGGGGCGGAGTATGGATACGCAGTATTTT
CDR3 protein: CASSLAGRSMDTQYF